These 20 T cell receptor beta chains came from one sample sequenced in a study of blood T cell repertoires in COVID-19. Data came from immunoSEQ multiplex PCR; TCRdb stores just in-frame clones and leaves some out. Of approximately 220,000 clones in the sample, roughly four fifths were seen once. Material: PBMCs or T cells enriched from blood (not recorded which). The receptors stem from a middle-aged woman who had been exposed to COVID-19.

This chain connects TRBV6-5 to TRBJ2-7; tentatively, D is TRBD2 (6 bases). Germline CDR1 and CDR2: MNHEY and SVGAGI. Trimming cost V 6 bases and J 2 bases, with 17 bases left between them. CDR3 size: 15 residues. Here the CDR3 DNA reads TGTGCCAGCAGCAGGAGGGGTACTGGGCCCTACGAGCAGTACTTC. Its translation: CASSRRGTGPYEQYF.

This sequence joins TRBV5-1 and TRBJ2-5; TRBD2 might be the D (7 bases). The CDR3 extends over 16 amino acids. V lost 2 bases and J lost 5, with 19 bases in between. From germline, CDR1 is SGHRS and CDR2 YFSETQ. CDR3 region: CASSFMAGGPRETQYF. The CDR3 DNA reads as TGCGCCAGCAGCTTCATGGCCGGGGGGCCCAGGGAGACCCAGTACTTC. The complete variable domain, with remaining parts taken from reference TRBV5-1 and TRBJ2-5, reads KAGVTQTPRYLIKTRGQQVTLSCSPISGHRSVSWYQQTPGQGLQFLFEYFSETQRNKGNFPGRFSGRQFSNSRSEMNVSTLELGDSALYLCASSFMAGGPRETQYFGPGTRLLVL.

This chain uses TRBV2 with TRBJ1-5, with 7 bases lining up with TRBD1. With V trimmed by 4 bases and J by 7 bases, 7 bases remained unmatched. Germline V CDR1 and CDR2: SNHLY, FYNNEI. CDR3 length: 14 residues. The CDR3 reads CASSATGARQPQHF. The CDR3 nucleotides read TGTGCCAGCAGTGCCACAGGGGCGCGACAGCCCCAGCATTTT.

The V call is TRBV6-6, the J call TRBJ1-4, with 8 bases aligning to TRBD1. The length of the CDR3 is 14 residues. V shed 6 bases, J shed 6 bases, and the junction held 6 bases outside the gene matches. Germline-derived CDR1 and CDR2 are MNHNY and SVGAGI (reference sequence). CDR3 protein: CASSIGQGDEKLFF. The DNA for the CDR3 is TGTGCCAGCAGCATCGGACAGGGAGATGAAAAACTGTTTTTT.

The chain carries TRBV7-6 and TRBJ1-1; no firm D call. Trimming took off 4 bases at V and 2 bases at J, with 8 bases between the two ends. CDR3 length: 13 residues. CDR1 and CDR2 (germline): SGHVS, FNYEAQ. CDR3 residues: CASSSSTNTEAFF. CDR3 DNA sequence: TGTGCCAGCAGCTCCAGTACCAACACTGAAGCTTTCTTT.

In DNA form, the CDR3 reads TGTGCCAGCAGTGGGACAGCGGTCCAAGAGACCCAGTACTTC. This sequence encodes CASSGTAVQETQYF. The chain has TRBV6-2 or TRBV6-3 and TRBJ2-5, with 7 bases that match TRBD1. This CDR3 has 14 amino acids. In germline, CDR1 is MNHEY, CDR2 SVGEGT. Trimming removed 5 bases from V and 1 base from J; junction bases left unmatched: 4.

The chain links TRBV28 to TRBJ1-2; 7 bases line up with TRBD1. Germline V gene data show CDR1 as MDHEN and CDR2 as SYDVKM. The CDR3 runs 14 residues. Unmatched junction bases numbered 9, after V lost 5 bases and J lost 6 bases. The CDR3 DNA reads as TGTGCCAGCAGTCCCGGACAGGAGTTTAATGGCTACACCTTC. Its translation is CASSPGQEFNGYTF.

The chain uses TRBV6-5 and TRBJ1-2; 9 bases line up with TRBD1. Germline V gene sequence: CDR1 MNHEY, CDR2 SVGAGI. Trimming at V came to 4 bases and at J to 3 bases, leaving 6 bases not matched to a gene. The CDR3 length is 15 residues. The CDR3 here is CASSSTQGADYGYTF. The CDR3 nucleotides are TGTGCCAGCAGTTCGACACAGGGGGCGGACTATGGCTACACCTTC.

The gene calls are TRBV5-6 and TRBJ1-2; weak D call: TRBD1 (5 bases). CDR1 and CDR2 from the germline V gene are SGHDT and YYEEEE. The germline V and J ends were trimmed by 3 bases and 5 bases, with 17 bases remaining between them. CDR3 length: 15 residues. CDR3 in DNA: TGTGCCAGCAGCTGGTACAACTCAGGGTCTTATGGCTACACCTTC. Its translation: CASSWYNSGSYGYTF. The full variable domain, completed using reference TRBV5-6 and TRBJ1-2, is DAGVTQSPTHLIKTRGQQVTLRCSPKSGHDTVSWYQQALGQGPQFIFQYYEEEERQRGNFPDRFSGHQFPNYSSELNVNALLLGDSALYLCASSWYNSGSYGYTFGSGTRLTVV.

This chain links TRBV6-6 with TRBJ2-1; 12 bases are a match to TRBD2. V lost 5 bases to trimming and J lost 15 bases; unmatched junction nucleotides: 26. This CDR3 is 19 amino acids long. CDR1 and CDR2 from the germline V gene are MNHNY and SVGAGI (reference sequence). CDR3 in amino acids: CASSLLTSGGDNEHLKPFF. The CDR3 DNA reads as TGTGCCAGCAGTCTCCTGACTAGCGGGGGAGACAATGAGCACTTAAAACCGTTCTTC.

The CDR3 DNA reads TGTGCCAGCAGCCTAGCGGGGACCGGTCGTACGCAGTATTTT. Its protein is CASSLAGTGRTQYF. The chain has TRBV14 and TRBJ2-3; TRBD2 aligns across 8 bases. CDR1 and CDR2 (germline): SGHDN, FVKESK. CDR3 length: 14 residues. The trim removed 4 bases at V and 8 bases at J, leaving 8 bases unmatched.

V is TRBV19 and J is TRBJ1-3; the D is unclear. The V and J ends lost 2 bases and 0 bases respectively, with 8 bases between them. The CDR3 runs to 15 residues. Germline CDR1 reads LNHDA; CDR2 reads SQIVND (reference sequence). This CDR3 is CASSISRDSGNTIYF. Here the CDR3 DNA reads TGTGCCAGTAGTATATCGCGAGACTCTGGAAACACCATATATTTT.

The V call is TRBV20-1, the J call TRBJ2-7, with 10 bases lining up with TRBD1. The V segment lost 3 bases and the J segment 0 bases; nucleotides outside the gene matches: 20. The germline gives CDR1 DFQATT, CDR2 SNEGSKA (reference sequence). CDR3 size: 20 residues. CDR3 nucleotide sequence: TGCAGTGCTAGTGCTCACGGGACAGGGGTCCTCGTCCCCCTCTCCTACGAGCAGTACTTC. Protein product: CSASAHGTGVLVPLSYEQYF.

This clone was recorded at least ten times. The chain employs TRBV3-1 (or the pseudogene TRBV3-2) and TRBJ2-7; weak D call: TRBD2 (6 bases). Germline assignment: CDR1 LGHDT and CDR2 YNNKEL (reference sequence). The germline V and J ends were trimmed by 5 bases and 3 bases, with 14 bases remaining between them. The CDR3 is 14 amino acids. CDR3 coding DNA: TGTGCCAGCAGCGGGCAGGGACTGTTCTACGAGCAGTACTTC. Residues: CASSGQGLFYEQYF.

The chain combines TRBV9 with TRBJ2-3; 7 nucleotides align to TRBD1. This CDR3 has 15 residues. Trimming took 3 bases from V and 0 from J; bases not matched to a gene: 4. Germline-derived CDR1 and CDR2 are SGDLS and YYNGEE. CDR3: CASSEQGTSTDTQYF. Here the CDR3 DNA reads TGTGCCAGCAGCGAACAGGGGACCAGCACAGATACGCAGTATTTT.

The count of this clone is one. In nucleotides, the CDR3 is TGTGCCAGCGCTAGCGGGGGGGCCTACAATGAGCAGTTCTTC. Its translation is CASASGGAYNEQFF. The chain is built from TRBV9 and TRBJ2-1, with TRBD2 identical over 12 bases. Per germline, CDR1 SGDLS and CDR2 YYNGEE. This CDR3 region has 14 residues. The V segment lost 7 bases and the J segment 2 bases; nucleotides outside the gene matches: 1.

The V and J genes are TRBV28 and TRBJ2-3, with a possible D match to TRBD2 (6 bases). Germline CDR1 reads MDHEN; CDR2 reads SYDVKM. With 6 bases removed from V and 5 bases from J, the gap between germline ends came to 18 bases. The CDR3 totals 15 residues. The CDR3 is CASSPQAGWKDTQYF. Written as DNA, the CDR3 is TGTGCCAGCAGCCCCCAGGCGGGGTGGAAAGATACGCAGTATTTT. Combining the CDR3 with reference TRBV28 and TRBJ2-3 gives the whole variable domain DVKVTQSSRYLVKRTGEKVFLECVQDMDHENMFWYRQDPGLGLRLIYFSYDVKMKEKGDIPEGYSVSREKKERFSLILESASTNQTSMYLCASSPQAGWKDTQYFGPGTRLTVL.

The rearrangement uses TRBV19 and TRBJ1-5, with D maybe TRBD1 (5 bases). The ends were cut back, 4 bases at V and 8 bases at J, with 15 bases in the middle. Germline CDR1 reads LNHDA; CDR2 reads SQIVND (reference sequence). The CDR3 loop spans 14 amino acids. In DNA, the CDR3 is TGTGCCAGTAGTAGCCCCGCGGGGGTGGAGCCCCAGCATTTT. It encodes CASSSPAGVEPQHF.

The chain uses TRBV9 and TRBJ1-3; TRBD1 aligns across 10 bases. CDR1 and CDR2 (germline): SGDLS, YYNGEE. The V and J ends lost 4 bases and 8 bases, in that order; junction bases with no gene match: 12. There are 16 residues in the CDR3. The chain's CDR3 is CASSPSRTGGGDTIYF. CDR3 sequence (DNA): TGTGCCAGCAGCCCCTCCCGGACAGGGGGAGGAGACACCATATATTTT.

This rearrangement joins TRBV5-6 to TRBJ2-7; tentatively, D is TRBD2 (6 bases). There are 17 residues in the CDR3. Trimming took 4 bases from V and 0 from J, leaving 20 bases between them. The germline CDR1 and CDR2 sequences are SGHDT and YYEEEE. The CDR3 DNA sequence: TGTGCCAGCAGCACGGGACTCCGATTAAAGAGCTCCTACGAGCAGTACTTC. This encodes CASSTGLRLKSSYEQYF. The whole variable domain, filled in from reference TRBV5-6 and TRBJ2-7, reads DAGVTQSPTHLIKTRGQQVTLRCSPKSGHDTVSWYQQALGQGPQFIFQYYEEEERQRGNFPDRFSGHQFPNYSSELNVNALLLGDSALYLCASSTGLRLKSSYEQYFGPGTRLTVT.